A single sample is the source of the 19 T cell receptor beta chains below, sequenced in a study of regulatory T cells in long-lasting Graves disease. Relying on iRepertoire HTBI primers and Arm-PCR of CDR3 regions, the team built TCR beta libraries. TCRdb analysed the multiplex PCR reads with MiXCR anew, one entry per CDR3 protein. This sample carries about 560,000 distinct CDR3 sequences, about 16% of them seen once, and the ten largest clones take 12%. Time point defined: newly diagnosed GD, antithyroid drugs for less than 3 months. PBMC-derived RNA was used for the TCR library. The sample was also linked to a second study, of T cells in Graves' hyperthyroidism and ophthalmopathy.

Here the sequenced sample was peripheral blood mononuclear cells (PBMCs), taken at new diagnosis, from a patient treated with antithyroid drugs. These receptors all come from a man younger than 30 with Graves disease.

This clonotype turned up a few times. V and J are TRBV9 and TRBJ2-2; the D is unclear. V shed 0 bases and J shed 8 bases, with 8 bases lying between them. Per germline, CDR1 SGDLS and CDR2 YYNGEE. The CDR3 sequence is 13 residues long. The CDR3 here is CASSVVLTGELFF. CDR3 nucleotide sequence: TGTGCCAGCAGCGTAGTGTTGACGGGGGAGCTGTTTTTT.

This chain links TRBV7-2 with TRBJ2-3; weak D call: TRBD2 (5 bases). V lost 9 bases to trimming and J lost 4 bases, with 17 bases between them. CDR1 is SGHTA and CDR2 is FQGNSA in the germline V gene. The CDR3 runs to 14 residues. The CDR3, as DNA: TGTGCCAGTACACCGGGTGGGAGTGCAGATACGCAGTATTTT. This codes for CASTPGGSADTQYF. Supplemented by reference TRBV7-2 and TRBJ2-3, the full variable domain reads GAGVSQSPSNKVTEKGKDVELRCDPISGHTALYWYRQSLGQGLEFLIYFQGNSAPDKSGLPSDRFSAERTGGSVSTLTIQRTQQEDSAVYLCASTPGGSADTQYFGPGTRLTVL.

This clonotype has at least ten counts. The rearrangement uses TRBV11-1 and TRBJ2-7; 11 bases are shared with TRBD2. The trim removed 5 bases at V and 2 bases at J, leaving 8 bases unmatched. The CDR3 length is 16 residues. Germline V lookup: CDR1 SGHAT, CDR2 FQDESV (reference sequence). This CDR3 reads CASSLPSGRFAYEQYF. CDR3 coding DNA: TGTGCCAGCAGCCTACCTAGCGGGAGGTTCGCCTACGAGCAGTACTTC.

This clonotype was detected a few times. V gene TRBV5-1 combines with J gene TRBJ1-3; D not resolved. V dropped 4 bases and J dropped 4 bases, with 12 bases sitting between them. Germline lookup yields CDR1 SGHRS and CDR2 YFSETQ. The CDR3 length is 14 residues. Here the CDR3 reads CASSQAPQGNTIYF. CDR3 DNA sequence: TGCGCCAGCAGCCAAGCACCGCAGGGAAACACCATATATTTT.

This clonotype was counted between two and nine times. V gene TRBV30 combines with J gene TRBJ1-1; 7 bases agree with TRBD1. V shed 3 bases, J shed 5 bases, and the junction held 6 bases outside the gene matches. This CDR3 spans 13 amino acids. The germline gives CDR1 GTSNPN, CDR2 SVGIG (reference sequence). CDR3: CAWRGRGRTEAFF. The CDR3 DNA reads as TGTGCCTGGAGGGGGAGGGGGCGAACTGAAGCTTTCTTT. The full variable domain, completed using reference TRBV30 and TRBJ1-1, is SQTIHQWPATLVQPVGSPLSLECTVEGTSNPNLYWYRQAAGRGLQLLFYSVGIGQISSEVPQNLSASRPQDRQFILSSKKLLLSDSGFYLCAWRGRGRTEAFFGQGTRLTVV.

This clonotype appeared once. In nucleotides, the CDR3 is TGTGCCACCAGCGTCCGGGACAGCAATGAGCAGTTCTTC. Amino acid sequence: CATSVRDSNEQFF. The J gene is TRBJ2-1, the V gene TRBV24-1; 7 bases are a match to TRBD1. V shed 7 bases, J shed 6 bases, and the junction held 5 bases outside the gene matches. The germline gives CDR1 KGHDR, CDR2 SFDVKD. CDR3 length: 13 residues.

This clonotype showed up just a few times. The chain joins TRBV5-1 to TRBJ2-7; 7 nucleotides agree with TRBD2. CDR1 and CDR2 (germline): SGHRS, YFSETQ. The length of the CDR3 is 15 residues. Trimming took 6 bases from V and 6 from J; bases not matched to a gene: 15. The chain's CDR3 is CASTLLGGAGGEQYF. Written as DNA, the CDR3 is TGCGCCAGCACTCTATTGGGAGGGGCCGGTGGCGAGCAGTACTTC.

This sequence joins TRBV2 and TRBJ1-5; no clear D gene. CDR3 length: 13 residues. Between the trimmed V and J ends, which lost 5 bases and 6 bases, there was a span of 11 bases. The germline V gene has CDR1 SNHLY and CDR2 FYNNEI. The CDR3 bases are TGTGCCAGCAGTTGGGCAGAAGGTCAGCCCCAGCATTTT. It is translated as CASSWAEGQPQHF.

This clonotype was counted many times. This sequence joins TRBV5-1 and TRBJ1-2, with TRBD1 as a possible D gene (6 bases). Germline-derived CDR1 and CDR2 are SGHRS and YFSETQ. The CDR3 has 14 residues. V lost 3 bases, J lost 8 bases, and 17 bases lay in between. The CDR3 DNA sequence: TGCGCCAGCAGCTCGTTAACAGGGCGGGAAGGCTACACCTTC. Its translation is CASSSLTGREGYTF.

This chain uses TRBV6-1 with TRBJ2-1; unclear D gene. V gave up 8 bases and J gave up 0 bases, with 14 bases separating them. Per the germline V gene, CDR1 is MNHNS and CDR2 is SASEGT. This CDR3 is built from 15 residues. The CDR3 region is CASSESASSYNEQFF. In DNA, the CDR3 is TGTGCCAGCTCGGAGAGCGCTAGCTCCTACAATGAGCAGTTCTTC.

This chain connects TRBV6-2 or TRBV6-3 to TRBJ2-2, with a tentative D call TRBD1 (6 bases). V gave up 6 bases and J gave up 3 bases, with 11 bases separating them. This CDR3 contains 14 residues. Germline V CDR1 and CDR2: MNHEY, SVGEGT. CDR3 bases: TGTGCCAGCAGGACAGGCCAGGACACCGGGGAGCTGTTTTTT. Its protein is CASRTGQDTGELFF.

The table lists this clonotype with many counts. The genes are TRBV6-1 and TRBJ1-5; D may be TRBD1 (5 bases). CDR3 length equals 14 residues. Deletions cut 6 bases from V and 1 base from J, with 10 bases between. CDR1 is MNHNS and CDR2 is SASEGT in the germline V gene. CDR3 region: CASSDRDSNQPQHF. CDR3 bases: TGTGCCAGCAGCGACCGGGACAGCAATCAGCCCCAGCATTTT.

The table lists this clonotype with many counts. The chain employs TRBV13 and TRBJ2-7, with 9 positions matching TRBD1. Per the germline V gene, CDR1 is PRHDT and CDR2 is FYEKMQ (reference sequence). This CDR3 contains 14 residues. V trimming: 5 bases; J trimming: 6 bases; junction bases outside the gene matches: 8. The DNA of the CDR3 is TGTGCCAGCAGCCAGGGACAGGGATTTGGCGAGCAGTACTTC. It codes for CASSQGQGFGEQYF.

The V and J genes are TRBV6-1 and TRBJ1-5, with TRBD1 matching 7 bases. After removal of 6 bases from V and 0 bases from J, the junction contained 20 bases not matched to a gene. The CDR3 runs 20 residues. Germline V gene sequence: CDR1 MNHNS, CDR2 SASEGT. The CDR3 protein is CASSPRPFIPGQNSNQPQHF. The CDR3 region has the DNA TGTGCCAGCAGCCCCCGCCCCTTTATACCGGGACAGAATAGCAATCAGCCCCAGCATTTT.

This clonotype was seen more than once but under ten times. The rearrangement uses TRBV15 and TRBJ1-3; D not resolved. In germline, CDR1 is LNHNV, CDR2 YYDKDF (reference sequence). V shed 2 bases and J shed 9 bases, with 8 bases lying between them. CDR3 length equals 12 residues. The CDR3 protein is CATSRPSGTIYF. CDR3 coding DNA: TGTGCCACCAGCAGACCATCCGGCACCATATATTTT. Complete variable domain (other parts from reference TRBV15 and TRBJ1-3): DAMVIQNPRYQVTQFGKPVTLSCSQTLNHNVMYWYQQKSSQAPKLLFHYYDKDFNNEADTPDNFQSRRPNTSFCFLDIRSPGLGDTAMYLCATSRPSGTIYFGEGSWLTVV.

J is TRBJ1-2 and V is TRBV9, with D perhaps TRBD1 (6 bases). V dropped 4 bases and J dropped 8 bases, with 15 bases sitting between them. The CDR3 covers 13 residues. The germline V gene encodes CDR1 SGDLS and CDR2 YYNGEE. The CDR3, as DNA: TGTGCCAGCAGCCCCGCGGGGGGCAAAGGCTACACCTTC. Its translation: CASSPAGGKGYTF.

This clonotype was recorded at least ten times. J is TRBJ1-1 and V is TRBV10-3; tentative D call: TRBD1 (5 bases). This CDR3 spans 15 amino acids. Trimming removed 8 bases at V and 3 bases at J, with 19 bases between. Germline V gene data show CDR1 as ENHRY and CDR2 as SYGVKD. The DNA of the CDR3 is TGTGCCATCGTTGAAGGGGCCCGGGGGGACACTGAAGCTTTCTTT. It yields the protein CAIVEGARGDTEAFF.

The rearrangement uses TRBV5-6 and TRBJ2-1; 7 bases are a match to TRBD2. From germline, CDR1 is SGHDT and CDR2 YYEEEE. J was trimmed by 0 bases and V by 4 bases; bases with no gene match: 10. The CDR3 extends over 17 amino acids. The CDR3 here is CASSHSSGGSSYNEQFF. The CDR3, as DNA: TGTGCCAGCAGCCATTCCTCGGGCGGGAGCTCCTACAATGAGCAGTTCTTC.

The CDR3 region has the DNA TGTGCCAGCAGCGCAACTAGCGGATACTACAATGAGCAGTTCTTC. It yields the protein CASSATSGYYNEQFF. The chain recombines TRBV6-2 or TRBV6-3 with TRBJ2-1; 8 bases are shared with TRBD2. CDR3 length: 15 residues. The V and J ends lost 6 bases and 3 bases, in that order; junction bases with no gene match: 7. Looked up from germline, CDR1 is MNHEY and CDR2 is SVGEGT.